The text below deals with one TCR beta chain. RNA transcripts yielded amplified TCR beta CDR3 regions. First-round RT-PCR employed HTBI primers, with a second-round multiplex PCR after it. One entry per CDR3 protein results from TCRdb running MiXCR on the multiplex PCR reads. There are about 420,000 distinct CDR3 sequences in the sample; around 20% occur only once, and approximately 3% lies in the top ten. Germline lookup yields CDR1 KGHDR and CDR2 SFDVKD. The CDR3 runs to 14 residues. Trimming left V 4 bases short and J 4 bases short, with 12 bases between. The data stem from a study of Graves' ophthalmopathy and Graves' hyperthyroidism.

The chain couples TRBV24-1 to TRBJ2-5; D not resolved. Sequencing input: peripheral blood. The source is a woman younger than 30 with stable Graves' hyperthyroidism. The DNA for the CDR3 is TGTGCCACCAGTGACCCCTCCCGCGGAGAGACCCAGTACTTC. Protein: CATSDPSRGETQYF.